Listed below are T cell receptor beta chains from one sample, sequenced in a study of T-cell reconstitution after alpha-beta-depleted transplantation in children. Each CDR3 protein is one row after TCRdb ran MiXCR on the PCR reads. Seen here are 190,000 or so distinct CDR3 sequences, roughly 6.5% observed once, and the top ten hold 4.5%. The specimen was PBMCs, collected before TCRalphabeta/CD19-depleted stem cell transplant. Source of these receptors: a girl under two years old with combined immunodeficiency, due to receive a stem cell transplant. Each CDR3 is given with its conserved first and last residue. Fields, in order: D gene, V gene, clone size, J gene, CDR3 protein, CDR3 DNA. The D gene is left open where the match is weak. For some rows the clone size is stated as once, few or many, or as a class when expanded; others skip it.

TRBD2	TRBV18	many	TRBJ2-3	CASSPRAGEWGTDTQYF	TGTGCCAGCTCACCACGGGCGGGAGAATGGGGCACAGATACGCAGTATTTT
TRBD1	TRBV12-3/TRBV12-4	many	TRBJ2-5	CASSETGGGQTQYF	TGTGCCAGCAGCGAAACAGGGGGCGGACAGACCCAGTACTTC
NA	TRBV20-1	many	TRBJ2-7	CSASRGGTDFYEQYF	TGCAGTGCTAGCCGAGGAGGGACCGATTTTTACGAGCAGTACTTC
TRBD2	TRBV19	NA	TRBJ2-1	CASSRGGLAGINEQFF	TGTGCCAGTAGTCGGGGGGGACTAGCGGGAATCAATGAGCAGTTCTTC
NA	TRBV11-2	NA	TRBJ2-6	CASSISVGGPFSGANVLTF	TGTGCCAGCAGCATCAGTGTCGGGGGCCCCTTTTCTGGGGCCAACGTCCTGACTTTC
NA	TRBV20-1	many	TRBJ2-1	CSAIQGLSYNEQFF	TGCAGTGCTATCCAGGGCCTCTCCTACAATGAGCAGTTCTTC
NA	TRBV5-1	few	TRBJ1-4	CASSLGLRADATNEKLFF	TGCGCCAGCAGCTTAGGGTTGAGGGCAGACGCAACTAATGAAAAACTGTTTTTT
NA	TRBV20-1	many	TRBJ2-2	CSARGLNTGELFF	TGCAGTGCTAGGGGGCTGAACACCGGGGAGCTGTTTTTT
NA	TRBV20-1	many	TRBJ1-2	CSANLQGYNGYTF	TGCAGTGCTAACCTACAGGGTTACAATGGCTACACCTTC
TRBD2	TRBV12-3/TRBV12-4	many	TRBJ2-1	CASRGGGTRVYNEQFF	TGTGCCAGCAGGGGCGGGGGGACTAGGGTTTACAATGAGCAGTTCTTC
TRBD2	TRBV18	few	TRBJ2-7	CASSPPAAGDLSYEQYF	TGTGCCAGCTCACCACCAGCCGCGGGAGACCTCTCCTACGAGCAGTACTTC
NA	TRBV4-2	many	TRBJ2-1	CASSQDPGASYNEQFF	TGTGCCAGCAGCCAAGACCCGGGAGCCTCCTACAATGAGCAGTTCTTC
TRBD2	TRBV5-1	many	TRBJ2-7	CASSENGGDAYEQYF	TGCGCCAGCAGCGAAAATGGGGGGGACGCCTACGAGCAGTACTTC
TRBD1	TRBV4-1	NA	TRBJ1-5	CASSQVGGTSNQPQHF	TGCGCCAGCAGCCAAGTAGGGGGCACGAGCAATCAGCCCCAGCATTTT
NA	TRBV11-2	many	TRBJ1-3	CASSLGVSGNTIYF	TGTGCCAGCAGCTTAGGAGTCTCTGGAAACACCATATATTTT
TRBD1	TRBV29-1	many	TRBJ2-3	CSVEDGARTGRGDTQYF	TGCAGCGTTGAGGACGGGGCCCGGACAGGGCGAGGAGATACGCAGTATTTT
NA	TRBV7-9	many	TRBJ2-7	CASSFSRATYEQYF	TGTGCCAGCAGCTTCTCCAGGGCAACCTACGAGCAGTACTTC
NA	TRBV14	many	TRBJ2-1	CASSHVGSSYNEQFF	TGTGCCAGCAGCCACGTCGGGAGCTCCTACAATGAGCAGTTCTTC
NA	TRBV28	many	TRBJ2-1	CASSTQDGGKYNEQFF	TGTGCCAGCAGTACCCAAGATGGGGGGAAGTACAATGAGCAGTTCTTC
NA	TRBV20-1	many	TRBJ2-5	CSARLGAGSVQETQYF	TGCAGTGCTAGGTTGGGGGCAGGGAGCGTCCAAGAGACCCAGTACTTC
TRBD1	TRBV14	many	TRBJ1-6	CASSQVFPGTGGSPLHF	TGTGCCAGCAGCCAAGTTTTCCCCGGGACAGGGGGTTCACCCCTCCACTTT
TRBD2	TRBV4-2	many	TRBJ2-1	CASSPFSRGGSYNEQFF	TGTGCCAGCAGCCCCTTCTCTCGGGGGGGCTCCTACAATGAGCAGTTCTTC